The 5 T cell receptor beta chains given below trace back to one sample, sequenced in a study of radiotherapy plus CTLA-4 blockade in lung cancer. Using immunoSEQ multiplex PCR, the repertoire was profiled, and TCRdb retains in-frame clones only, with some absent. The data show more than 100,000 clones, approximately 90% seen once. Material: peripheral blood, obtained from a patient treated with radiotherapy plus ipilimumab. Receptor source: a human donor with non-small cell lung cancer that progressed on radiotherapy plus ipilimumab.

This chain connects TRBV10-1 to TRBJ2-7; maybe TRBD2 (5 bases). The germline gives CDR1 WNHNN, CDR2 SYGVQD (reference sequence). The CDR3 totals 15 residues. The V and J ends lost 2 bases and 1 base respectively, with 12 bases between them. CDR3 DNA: TGCGCCAGCAGTGAGGTCCGAGGGCCTTCCTACGAGCAGTACTTC. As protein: CASSEVRGPSYEQYF.

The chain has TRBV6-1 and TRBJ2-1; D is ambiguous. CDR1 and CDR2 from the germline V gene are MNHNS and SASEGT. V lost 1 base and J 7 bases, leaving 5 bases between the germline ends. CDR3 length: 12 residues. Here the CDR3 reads CASSEGVNEQFF. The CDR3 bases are TGTGCCAGCAGTGAAGGGGTGAATGAGCAGTTCTTC.

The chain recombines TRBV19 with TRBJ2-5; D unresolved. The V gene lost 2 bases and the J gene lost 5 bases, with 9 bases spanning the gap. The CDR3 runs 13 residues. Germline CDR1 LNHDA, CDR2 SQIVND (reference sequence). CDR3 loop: CASSITAMETQYF. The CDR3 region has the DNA TGTGCCAGTAGTATAACGGCTATGGAGACCCAGTACTTC.

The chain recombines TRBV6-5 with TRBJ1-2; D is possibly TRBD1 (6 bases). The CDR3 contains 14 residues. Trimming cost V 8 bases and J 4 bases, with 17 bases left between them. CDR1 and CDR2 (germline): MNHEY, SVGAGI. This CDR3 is CASGVGAWGYGYTF. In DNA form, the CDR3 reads TGTGCCAGCGGGGTGGGGGCGTGGGGCTATGGCTACACCTTC.

CDR3 sequence: CASSPNRDPTNEKLFF. The CDR3 nucleotides are TGTGCCAGCTCACCAAACAGGGATCCAACTAATGAAAAACTGTTTTTT. V gene TRBV18 combines with J gene TRBJ1-4; the D gene is possibly TRBD1 (6 bases). This CDR3 is built from 16 residues. The V gene's germline CDR1 is KGHSH and CDR2 LQKENI. The V end lost 2 bases, the J end lost 0 bases, and 10 bases lay between the germline ends.